The sequence of this T cell receptor (beta chain) was determined in a study of Graves' ophthalmopathy and Graves' hyperthyroidism. Across the whole study: No treatment had been given when peripheral blood was collected at initial diagnosis.

In this sample, this clonotype turned up many times. Its cognate antigen is unknown. Researchers took RNA transcripts and amplified TCR beta CDR3 regions from them. Following a first-round RT-PCR that used HTBI primers, a second-round multiplex PCR was carried out. TCRdb re-called the multiplex PCR reads through MiXCR, storing one row per CDR3 protein. This sample has a few hundred thousand distinct CDR3 sequences, with around 16% found just once. Moderate-to-severe activity, CAS ≥3, NOSPECS ≥4 and duration under 3 months were recorded for donors with ophthalmopathy. Other autoimmune diseases, uncontrolled infections, pregnancy or lactation excluded patients from enrollment. Whole-study results and caveats: Blood also carried most expanded thyroid clonotypes exceeding 0.001 frequency.

The CDR3 extends over 15 amino acids. V gave up 5 bases and J gave up 4 bases; unmatched junction bases: 10. V usage is TRBV12-3 or TRBV12-4 and J usage is TRBJ1-1; 7 bases line up with TRBD1. The clonotype was recovered from a woman aged 18-35 years with Graves' ophthalmopathy. Sample: peripheral blood. The CDR3 coding sequence is TGTGCCAGCAGTCTATACAGGGAGGGGGCCACTGAAGCTTTCTTT. Residues: CASSLYREGATEAFF.